This T cell receptor (beta chain) was captured in a study of blood T cell repertoires in COVID-19. Across the whole study: COVID-19 samples, acute and convalescent, were from the United States, Italy and Spain. PBMCs, B-cell-depleted T cells, or T cells provided the cDNA or gDNA that made up the material.

Study processing details: The authors estimated nucleated cell counts from reference gene primer amplification. Profiling relied on immunoSEQ multiplex PCR, and the TCRdb table lists in-frame clones only, not all of them. For V, J and clone size, that table is used; D and trimming come from the DNA. The sample yields 300,000 or so clones, just under 90% seen once. This receptor was identified in a woman between 40 and 50 years old with acute or convalescent COVID-19. Sample: peripheral blood.

The CDR3 bases are TGTGCCAGCACCCCTTTAGGACTAGTTCCCGATACGCAGTATTTT. This translates into CASTPLGLVPDTQYF. This chain joins TRBV9 and TRBJ2-3, with 7 bases identical to TRBD2. Losses at the gene ends were 6 bases for V and 6 bases for J; bases not matched to a gene: 13. Germline V gene data show CDR1 as SGDLS and CDR2 as YYNGEE. The CDR3 is made up of 15 amino acids.